These 12 T cell receptor beta chains were sequenced from one sample in a study of T cells in Graves' hyperthyroidism and ophthalmopathy. Authors of the study amplified TCR beta CDR3 regions from RNA transcripts. When the TCR CDR3 underwent first-round RT-PCR, the HTBI primer set was used. TCRdb ran MiXCR on the multiplex PCR reads and lists one entry per CDR3 protein. The sample lists a few hundred thousand distinct CDR3 sequences; over 20% were seen once. The sequencing input was blood. The source of these receptors is a woman in her forties or fifties with Graves' hyperthyroidism.

This chain links TRBV12-3 or TRBV12-4 with TRBJ2-1; 8 bases fit TRBD1. V trimming: 6 bases; J trimming: 3 bases; junction bases outside the gene matches: 7. CDR3 length: 15 amino acids. The CDR3 here is CASSRPGTGYNEQFF. The CDR3 DNA sequence: TGTGCCAGCAGCCGTCCCGGGACAGGCTACAATGAGCAGTTCTTC.

The chain couples TRBV28 to TRBJ1-5, with 12 bases identical to TRBD1. With 2 bases clipped from V and 7 bases from J, the junction kept 3 bases outside the gene matches. Germline CDR1 and CDR2: MDHEN and SYDVKM. The CDR3 totals 15 residues. CDR3 in DNA: TGTGCCAGCAGTTTACGGGACAGGGGGCAACAGCCCCAGCATTTT. Encoded protein: CASSLRDRGQQPQHF.

This clonotype was seen repeatedly, ten times or more. This chain connects TRBV6-1 to TRBJ1-5; maybe TRBD1 (6 bases). The V end was cut by 1 base, the J end by 6 bases, with 13 bases between. CDR3 length equals 15 residues. Germline V lookup: CDR1 MNHNS, CDR2 SASEGT. The CDR3 DNA is TGTGCCAGCAGTGAAGGGTCAGGGGCCCGTCAGCCCCAGCATTTT. Its translation is CASSEGSGARQPQHF.

The V and J genes are TRBV4-2 and TRBJ2-1, with D unclear. The CDR3 is 16 residues long. V lost 0 bases and J 6 bases, leaving 15 bases between the germline ends. CDR1 is LGHNA and CDR2 is YNFKEQ in the germline V gene. The CDR3 region has the DNA TGTGCCAGCAGCCAAGATCCCCAGATCGACCGCAATGAGCAGTTCTTC. Its protein is CASSQDPQIDRNEQFF.

This clonotype was seen ten or more times. The chain links TRBV7-9 to TRBJ2-1; 13 bases align to TRBD2. Looked up from germline, CDR1 is SEHNR and CDR2 is FQNEAQ (reference sequence). This CDR3 is built from 20 residues. Losses at the gene ends were 4 bases for V and 10 bases for J; bases not matched to a gene: 22. The CDR3 loop is CASSSAGGGGTSGITWEQFF. The CDR3 DNA is TGTGCCAGCAGCTCCGCGGGGGGGGGGGGGACTAGCGGGATTACCTGGGAGCAGTTCTTC. The full variable domain, with the rest looked up from reference TRBV7-9 and TRBJ2-1, is DTGVSQNPRHKITKRGQNVTFRCDPISEHNRLYWYRQTLGQGPEFLTYFQNEAQLEKSRLLSDRFSAERPKGSFSTLEIQRTEQGDSAMYLCASSSAGGGGTSGITWEQFFGPGTRLTVL.

This clonotype has at least ten counts. The chain couples TRBV28 to TRBJ1-1, with TRBD1 identical over 9 bases. The trim removed 4 bases at V and 5 bases at J, leaving 8 bases unmatched. The CDR3 length is 15 residues. Germline values: CDR1 MDHEN, CDR2 SYDVKM. CDR3 residues: CASSSLQGARTEAFF. Written as DNA, the CDR3 is TGTGCCAGCAGTTCACTACAGGGGGCAAGAACTGAAGCTTTCTTT. Based on the CDR3 plus reference TRBV28 and TRBJ1-1, the full variable domain is DVKVTQSSRYLVKRTGEKVFLECVQDMDHENMFWYRQDPGLGLRLIYFSYDVKMKEKGDIPEGYSVSREKKERFSLILESASTNQTSMYLCASSSLQGARTEAFFGQGTRLTVV.

A note on this clonotype: At one of its ends the junction is not consistent with the germline gene, which may arise from a read error. This chain joins TRBV9 and TRBJ1-4; D is unresolved. The length of the CDR3 is 14 residues. The germline V gene has CDR1 SGDLS and CDR2 YYNGEE. CDR3 in amino acids: CASSLMGINEKLFF. CDR3 coding DNA: TGCGCCAGCAGCTTGATGGGGATTAATGAAAAACTGTTTTTT. The complete variable domain, with remaining parts taken from reference TRBV9 and TRBJ1-4, reads DSGVTQTPKHLITATGQRVTLRCSPRSGDLSVYWYQQSLDQGLQFLIQYYNGEERAKGNILERFSAQQFPDLHSELNLSSLELGDSALYFCASSLMGINEKLFFGSGTQLSVL.

The genes are TRBV5-5 and TRBJ2-7; D is possibly TRBD1 (6 bases). CDR3 length: 14 amino acids. Trimming removed 2 bases from V and 3 bases from J, with 12 bases in between. The V gene's germline CDR1 is SGHKS and CDR2 YYEKEE (reference sequence). Here the CDR3 DNA reads TGTGCCAGCAGCTTCATACTACAGGGCTACGAGCAGTACTTC. Its protein product is CASSFILQGYEQYF.

This clonotype was detected a few times. This sequence joins TRBV7-2 and TRBJ2-7; tentatively, D is TRBD2 (7 bases). CDR1 is SGHTA, CDR2 FQGNSA, per germline. The CDR3 length is 15 residues. Trimming pared 6 bases from V and 2 bases from J, leaving 17 bases between. The CDR3: CASSPRGRGTYEQYF. In DNA, the CDR3 is TGTGCCAGCAGTCCGAGGGGGAGGGGAACCTACGAGCAGTACTTC.

This clonotype was seen repeatedly, ten times or more. CDR3 amino acids: CASSLDGDVNTEAFF. In nucleotides, the CDR3 is TGCGCCAGCAGCTTGGATGGGGATGTGAACACTGAAGCTTTCTTT. This rearrangement joins TRBV5-1 to TRBJ1-1; unclear D gene. V was clipped by 0 bases and J by 0 bases, with 9 bases between them. Germline V gives CDR1 SGHRS, CDR2 YFSETQ. The CDR3 covers 15 residues.

This clonotype has a count of ten or more. The chain couples TRBV28 to TRBJ2-7; no clear D gene. Looked up from germline, CDR1 is MDHEN and CDR2 is SYDVKM. This CDR3 comprises 14 residues. The ends were cut back, 4 bases at V and 9 bases at J, with 19 bases in the middle. The DNA of the CDR3 is TGTGCCAGCAGTTCAAGACGTACACCAGTGGCGCAGTACTTC. Protein: CASSSRRTPVAQYF.

This clonotype occurred many times. The rearrangement links TRBV12-3 or TRBV12-4 to TRBJ2-6, with D possibly being TRBD1 (6 bases). V was clipped by 6 bases and J by 2 bases, with 8 bases between them. The CDR3 has 14 amino acids. DNA for the CDR3: TGTGCCAGCAGCACAGGGCCTGGGGCCAACGTCCTGACTTTC. Translating gives CASSTGPGANVLTF.